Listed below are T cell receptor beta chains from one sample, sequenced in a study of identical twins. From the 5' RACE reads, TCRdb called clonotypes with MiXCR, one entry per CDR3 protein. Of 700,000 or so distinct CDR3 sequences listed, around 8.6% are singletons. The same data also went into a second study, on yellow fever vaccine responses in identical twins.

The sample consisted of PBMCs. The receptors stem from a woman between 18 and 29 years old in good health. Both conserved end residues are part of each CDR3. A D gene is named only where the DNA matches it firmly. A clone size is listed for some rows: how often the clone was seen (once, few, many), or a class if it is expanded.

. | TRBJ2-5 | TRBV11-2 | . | TGTGCCAGCAGCCCGAGCCGGGGACTCCAAGAGACCCAGTACTTC | CASSPSRGLQETQYF
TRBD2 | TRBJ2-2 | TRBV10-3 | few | TGTGCCATCAGTGAACGGCCGGGACTAGCGGGGGGATTTAAAAACACCGGGGAGCTGTTTTTT | CAISERPGLAGGFKNTGELFF
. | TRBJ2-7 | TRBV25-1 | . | TGTGCCAGCAGTGCAAAAGTAAGGGGCTACGAGCAGTACTTC | CASSAKVRGYEQYF
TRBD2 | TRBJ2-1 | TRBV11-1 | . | TGTGCCAGCAGTCCCTATGAGATAGCGGGAGGGCCCAGAAATGAGCAGTTCTTC | CASSPYEIAGGPRNEQFF
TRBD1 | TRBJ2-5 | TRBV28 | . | TGTGCCAGCAGTTGGACAGGAGAGGCTCAAGAGACCCAGTACTTC | CASSWTGEAQETQYF
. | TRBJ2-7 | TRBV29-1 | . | TGCAGCGTGAAGGGGAAAACCTACGAGCAGTACTTC | CSVKGKTYEQYF
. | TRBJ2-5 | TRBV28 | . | TGTGCCAGCAGTTCACCGGGATCTACTATGGAGACCCAGTACTTC | CASSSPGSTMETQYF
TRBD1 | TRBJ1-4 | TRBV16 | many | TGTGCCAGCAGCCAACCCGGGACAGGGGGTGAAAAACTGTTTTTT | CASSQPGTGGEKLFF
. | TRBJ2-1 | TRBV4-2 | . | TGTGCCAGCAGCCAAGATAGGGGACAAGGATCTTCCTACAATGAGCAGTTCTTC | CASSQDRGQGSSYNEQFF
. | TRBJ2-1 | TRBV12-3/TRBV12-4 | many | TGTGCCAGCAGTTCCGGTTACTATTACAATGAGCAGTTCTTC | CASSSGYYYNEQFF
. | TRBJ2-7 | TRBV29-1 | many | TGCAGCGCCTGGGACCGGCTTGGGAAGCAGTACTTC | CSAWDRLGKQYF
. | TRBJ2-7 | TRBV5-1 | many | TGCGCCAGCAGCTTGGCCCCGGGACGGAACTACGAGCAGTACTTC | CASSLAPGRNYEQYF
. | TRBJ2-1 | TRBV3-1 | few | TGTGCCAGCAGCCAAGAAGCTCATACCTACAATGAGCAGTTCTTC | CASSQEAHTYNEQFF
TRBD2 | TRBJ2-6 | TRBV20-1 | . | TGCAGTGCTAGAGATTTAGCGGGAGCTGGGGCCAACGTCCTGACTTTC | CSARDLAGAGANVLTF
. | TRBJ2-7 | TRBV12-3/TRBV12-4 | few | TGTGCCAGCAGTTTAGGAAGTGCCTCCTACGAGCAGTACTTC | CASSLGSASYEQYF
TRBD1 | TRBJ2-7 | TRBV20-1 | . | TGCAGTGCTGAGCATCCGACAGGGACCAGCTACGAGCAGTACTTC | CSAEHPTGTSYEQYF
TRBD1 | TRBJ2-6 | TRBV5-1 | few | TGCGCCAGCAGCCATGGGACAGCTGGGGCCAACGTCCTGACTTTC | CASSHGTAGANVLTF
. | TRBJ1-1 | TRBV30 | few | TGTGCCTGGAGTAGGAGAAGACGGATGGAGAACACTGAAGCTTTCTTT | CAWSRRRRMENTEAFF
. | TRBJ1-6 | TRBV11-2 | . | TGTGCCAGCAGCGAACCTACAGGGTTGGGAGCCTATAATTCACCCCTCCACTTT | CASSEPTGLGAYNSPLHF
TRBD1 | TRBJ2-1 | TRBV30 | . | TGTGCCTGGAGCCGGGACAGGGCACGCAATGAGCAGTTCTTC | CAWSRDRARNEQFF
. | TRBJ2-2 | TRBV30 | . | TGTGCCTGGAGAACGTCCGGGGAGCTGTTTTTT | CAWRTSGELFF
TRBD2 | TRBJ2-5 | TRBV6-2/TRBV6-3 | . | TGTGCCAGCTCTAGGAAGGGTTCGACTAGCGGGTCTGCCGGAGAGACCCAGTACTTC | CASSRKGSTSGSAGETQYF
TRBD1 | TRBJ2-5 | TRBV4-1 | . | TGCGCCAGCAGCCATGCACGAGGACAGGGCCAAGAGACCCAGTACTTC | CASSHARGQGQETQYF
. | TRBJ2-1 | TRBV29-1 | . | TGCAGCGTTGAACTGACAGTTGGTGAGCAGTTCTTC | CSVELTVGEQFF
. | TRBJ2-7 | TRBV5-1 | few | TGCGCCAGCAGCTTGGGGGCAGGTTTATACGAGCAGTACTTC | CASSLGAGLYEQYF
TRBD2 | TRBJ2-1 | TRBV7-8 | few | TGTGCCAGCAGCTTACTTACTAGCGGGGATGTGGTGCGGAATGAGCAGTTCTTC | CASSLLTSGDVVRNEQFF
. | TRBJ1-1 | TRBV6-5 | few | TGTGCCAGCAGTTACACCTTACAGAACACTGAAGCTTTCTTT | CASSYTLQNTEAFF
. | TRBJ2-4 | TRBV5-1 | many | TGCGCCAGCAGCTTGGCGATCAGGGGTCGGTCCAAAAACATTCAGTACTTC | CASSLAIRGRSKNIQYF
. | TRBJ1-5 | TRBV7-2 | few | TGTGCCAGCAGCCCATACGGACGGGGTAGCAATCAGCCCCAGCATTTT | CASSPYGRGSNQPQHF
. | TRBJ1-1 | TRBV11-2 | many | TGTGCCAGCAGCTACAGGGACGGGAACACTGAAGCTTTCTTT | CASSYRDGNTEAFF
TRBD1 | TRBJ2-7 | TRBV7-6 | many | TGTGCCAGCAGCTTTCCCGGGACAGGGGGCGAAGACTACGAGCAGTACTTC | CASSFPGTGGEDYEQYF
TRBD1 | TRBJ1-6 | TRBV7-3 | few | TGTGCCAGCAGCTTGTCCGGGACAGGGGGATTTTCACCCCTCCACTTT | CASSLSGTGGFSPLHF
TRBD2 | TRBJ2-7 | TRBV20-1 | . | TGCAGTGCTAGAGATCCGGCTAGCGGGAGAAGGGGGAGCTCCTACGAGCAGTACTTC | CSARDPASGRRGSSYEQYF
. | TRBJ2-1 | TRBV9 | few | TGTGCCAGCAGCGGCCCGGACCAATACAATGAGCAGTTCTTC | CASSGPDQYNEQFF
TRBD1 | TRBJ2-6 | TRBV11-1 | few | TGTGCCAGCCTAAAAGTAACAGGGGGTTACTCTGGGGCCAACGTCCTGACTTTC | CASLKVTGGYSGANVLTF
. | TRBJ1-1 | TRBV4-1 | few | TGCGCCAGCAGCCAAAGGGGGACACGGATAGGGAACACTGAAGCTTTCTTT | CASSQRGTRIGNTEAFF
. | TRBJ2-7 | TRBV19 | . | TGTGCCACCAGCCCTTTGGGGGACTCCTACGAGCAGTACTTC | CATSPLGDSYEQYF
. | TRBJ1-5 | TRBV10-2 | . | TGCGCCAGCAGACCCACTGGGGCCGAAAGCAATCAGCCCCAGCATTTT | CASRPTGAESNQPQHF
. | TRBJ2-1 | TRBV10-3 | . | TGTGCCACTCAGCGAAACAATGAGCAGTTCTTC | CATQRNNEQFF
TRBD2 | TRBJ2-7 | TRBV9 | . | TGTGCCAGCAGCGTGGGGGGGTCTTTCTCCTACGAGCAGTACTTC | CASSVGGSFSYEQYF
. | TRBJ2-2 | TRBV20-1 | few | TGCAGTGCTAGAGATTCCGGGAAAACCGGGGAGCTGTTTTTT | CSARDSGKTGELFF
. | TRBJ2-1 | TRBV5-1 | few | TGCGCCAGCAGCTCCTTCTGGAGGGGGGATGAGCAGTTCTTC | CASSSFWRGDEQFF
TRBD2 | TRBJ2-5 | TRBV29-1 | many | TGCAGCGTTGAACGGCTAGCGGGGGCCCTAGTCGGGACCCAGTACTTC | CSVERLAGALVGTQYF
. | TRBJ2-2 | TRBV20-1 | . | TGCAGTGCTAGTCGGGGAAGGGGGCTGTTTTTT | CSASRGRGLFF
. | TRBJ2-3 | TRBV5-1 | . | TGCGCCAGCAGCTTGGCCGTGCAGACAGATACGCAGTATTTT | CASSLAVQTDTQYF
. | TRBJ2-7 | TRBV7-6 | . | TGTGCCAGCAGCTTAGGAAAGGGGTCCTACGAGCAGTACTTC | CASSLGKGSYEQYF
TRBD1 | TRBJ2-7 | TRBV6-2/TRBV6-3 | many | TGTGCCAGCAGTGCCTCGACAGGGCCCAACGAGCAGTACTTC | CASSASTGPNEQYF